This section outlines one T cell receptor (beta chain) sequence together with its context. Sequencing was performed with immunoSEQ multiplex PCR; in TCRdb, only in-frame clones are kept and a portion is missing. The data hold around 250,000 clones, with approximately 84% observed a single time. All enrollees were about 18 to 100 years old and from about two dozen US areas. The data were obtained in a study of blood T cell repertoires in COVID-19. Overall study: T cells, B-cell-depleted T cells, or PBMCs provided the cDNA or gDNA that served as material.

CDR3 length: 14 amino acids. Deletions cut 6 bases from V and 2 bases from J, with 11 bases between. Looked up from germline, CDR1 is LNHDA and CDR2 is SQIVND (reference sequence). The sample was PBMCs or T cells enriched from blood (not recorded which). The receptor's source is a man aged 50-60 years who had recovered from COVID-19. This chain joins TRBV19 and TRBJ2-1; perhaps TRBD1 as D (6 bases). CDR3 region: CASSGRTAYNEQFF. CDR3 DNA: TGTGCCAGTAGCGGTAGGACAGCCTACAATGAGCAGTTCTTC.